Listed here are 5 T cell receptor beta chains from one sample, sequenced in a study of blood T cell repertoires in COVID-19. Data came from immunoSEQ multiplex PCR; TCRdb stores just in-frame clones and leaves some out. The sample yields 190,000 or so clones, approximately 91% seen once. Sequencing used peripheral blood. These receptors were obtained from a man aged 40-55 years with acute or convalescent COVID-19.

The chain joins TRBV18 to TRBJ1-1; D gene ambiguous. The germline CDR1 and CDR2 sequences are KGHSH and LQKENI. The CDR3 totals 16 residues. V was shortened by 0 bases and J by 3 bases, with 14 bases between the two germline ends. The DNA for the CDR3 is TGTGCCAGCTCACCACCCGCTGGTATACTTGACACTGAAGCTTTCTTT. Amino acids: CASSPPAGILDTEAFF.

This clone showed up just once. This chain's CDR3 is CASTVTGKETQYF. For the CDR3, the DNA is TGTGCCAGCACCGTGACAGGGAAAGAGACCCAGTACTTC. This chain joins TRBV7-2 and TRBJ2-5; 7 bases fit TRBD1. The CDR3 covers 13 residues. The germline V gene encodes CDR1 SGHTA and CDR2 FQGNSA. The J segment lost 3 bases and the V segment lost 7 bases, leaving 5 bases of the junction unmatched.

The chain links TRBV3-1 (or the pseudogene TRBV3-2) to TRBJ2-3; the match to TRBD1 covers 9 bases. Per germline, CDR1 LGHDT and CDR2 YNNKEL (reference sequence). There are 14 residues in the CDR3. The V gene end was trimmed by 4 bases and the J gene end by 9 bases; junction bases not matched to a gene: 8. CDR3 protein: CASSPGQGGSTQYF. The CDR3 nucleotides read TGTGCCAGCAGCCCGGGACAGGGCGGATCGACGCAGTATTTT.

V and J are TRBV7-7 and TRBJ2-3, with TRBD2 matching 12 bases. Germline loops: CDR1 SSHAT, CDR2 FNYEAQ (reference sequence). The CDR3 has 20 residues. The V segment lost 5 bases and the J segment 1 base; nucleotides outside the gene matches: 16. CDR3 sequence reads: CASSIRLAGAPFVGTDTQYF. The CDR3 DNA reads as TGTGCCAGCAGCATCCGACTAGCGGGGGCCCCATTCGTGGGCACAGATACGCAGTATTTT.

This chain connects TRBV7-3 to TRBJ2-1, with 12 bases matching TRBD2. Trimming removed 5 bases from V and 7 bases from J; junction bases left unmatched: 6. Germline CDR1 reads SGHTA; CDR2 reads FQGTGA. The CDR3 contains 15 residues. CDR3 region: CASSPGLAGPNEQFF. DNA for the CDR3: TGTGCCAGCAGCCCCGGACTAGCGGGACCTAATGAGCAGTTCTTC.